These 9 T cell receptor beta chains were sequenced from one sample in a study of T and B cells in COVID-19 patients. TRB rearrangements were amplified by multiplex PCR with BIOMED2 TRB-A/B primers. TCRdb analysed the multiplex PCR reads with MiXCR anew, one entry per CDR3 protein. The profile covers over 15,000 distinct CDR3 sequences, with around a third appearing a single time and approximately 17% taken by the ten largest. Blood genomic DNA input for TRB amplification was roughly 250-500 ng. Sequencing was performed on blood. Receptors originate from a human donor with active COVID-19.

V is TRBV6-2 or TRBV6-3 and J is TRBJ1-5; 7 positions match TRBD1. Trimming removed 7 bases from V and 2 bases from J; junction bases left unmatched: 5. This CDR3 comprises 14 residues. Germline V gives CDR1 MNHEY, CDR2 SVGEGT. CDR3 amino acids: CASKGAAGNQPQHF. The CDR3 nucleotides are TGTGCCAGCAAGGGGGCGGCGGGCAATCAGCCCCAGCATTTT.

This clonotype turned up a few times. The gene calls are TRBV5-6 and TRBJ1-6; D is undetermined. This CDR3 has 12 residues. V was clipped by 1 base and J by 6 bases, with 2 bases between them. Germline CDR1 is SGHDT and CDR2 is YYEEEE. CDR3 loop: CASSLSNSPLHF. The CDR3 DNA reads as TGTGCCAGCAGCTTGTCTAATTCACCCCTCCACTTT.

In the case of this clonotype: One base away lies a much larger clone, so this may be a sequencing read error. The chain uses TRBV13 and TRBJ1-2, with a weak D call TRBD1 (5 bases). Per germline, CDR1 PRHDT and CDR2 FYEKMQ (reference sequence). There are 11 residues in the CDR3. DNA of the CDR3: TGTACCAGCAGTAAGGGGTATGGCTACACCTTC. Residues: CTSSKGYGYTF. Supplemented by reference TRBV13 and TRBJ1-2, the full variable domain reads AAGVIQSPRHLIKEKRETATLKCYPIPRHDTVYWYQQGPGQDPQFLISFYEKMQSDKGSIPDRFSAQQFSDYHSELNMSSLELGDSALYFCTSSKGYGYTFGSGTRLTVV.

The chain links TRBV5-1 to TRBJ2-6, with D uncertain. V was pared by 0 bases and J by 4 bases, with 8 bases between. This CDR3 is built from 15 residues. CDR1 and CDR2 (germline): SGHRS, YFSETQ. CDR3 loop: CASSLGASGANVLTF. Here the CDR3 DNA reads TGCGCCAGCAGCTTGGGGGCTTCGGGGGCCAACGTCCTGACTTTC.

V is TRBV6-5 and J is TRBJ1-1; D gene unclear. The V end lost 8 bases, the J end lost 0 bases, and 13 bases lay between the germline ends. The germline CDR1 and CDR2 sequences are MNHEY and SVGAGI. The CDR3 loop spans 14 amino acids. In DNA form, the CDR3 reads TGTGCCAGCTCGGCTGTCTGGCTGAACACTGAAGCTTTCTTT. It encodes CASSAVWLNTEAFF.

For this clonotype: A clone one base away is much larger, so this may be a read error. CDR3 coding DNA: TGTGCCAGCAAGTCGGGACAGGGGCTACTCTACGAGCAGTACGTC. Translated: CASKSGQGLLYEQYV. The J gene is TRBJ2-7, the V gene TRBV27, with 10 bases identical to TRBD1. The germline CDR1 and CDR2 sequences are MNHEY and SMNVEV (reference sequence). Trimming cost V 7 bases and J 3 bases; bases outside gene matches: 9. The CDR3 length is 15 residues.

By share of the sample, this clonotype is medium-sized. The V and J genes are TRBV15 and TRBJ2-2; 13 bases match TRBD2. The germline gives CDR1 LNHNV, CDR2 YYDKDF (reference sequence). This CDR3 comprises 16 residues. With V trimmed by 2 bases and J by 6 bases, 3 bases remained unmatched. This chain's CDR3 is CATSRRTSGGPGELFF. The CDR3 bases are TGTGCCACCAGCAGACGGACTAGCGGGGGACCCGGGGAGCTGTTTTTT.

The CDR3 region has the DNA TGCGCCAGCAGCGGGACTTCAGATACGCAGTATTTT. Amino acids: CASSGTSDTQYF. The chain links TRBV10-1 to TRBJ2-3; TRBD2 is a possible D gene (6 bases). Deletions cut 6 bases from V and 4 bases from J, with 8 bases between. Per the germline V gene, CDR1 is WNHNN and CDR2 is SYGVQD (reference sequence). This CDR3 is built from 12 residues.

This clonotype was observed at least ten times. The rearrangement links TRBV19 to TRBJ2-2; D might be TRBD2 (5 bases). This CDR3 is 16 amino acids long. CDR1 LNHDA and CDR2 SQIVND come from the germline V gene (reference sequence). The V end was cut by 5 bases, the J end by 4 bases, with 17 bases between. CDR3 sequence: CASSFPYREGTGELFF. CDR3 bases: TGTGCCAGTAGTTTCCCCTACCGGGAAGGCACCGGGGAGCTGTTTTTT.